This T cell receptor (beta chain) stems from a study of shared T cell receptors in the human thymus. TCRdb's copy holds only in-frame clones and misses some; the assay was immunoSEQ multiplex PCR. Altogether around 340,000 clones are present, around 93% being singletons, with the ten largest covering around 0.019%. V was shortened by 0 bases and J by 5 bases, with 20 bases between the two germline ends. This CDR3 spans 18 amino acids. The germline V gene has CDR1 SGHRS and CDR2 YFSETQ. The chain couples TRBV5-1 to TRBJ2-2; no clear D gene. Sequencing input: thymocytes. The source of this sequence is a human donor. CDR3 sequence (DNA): TGCGCCAGCAGCTTGGTCTTTATACCTTATACCCAAACCGGGGAGCTGTTTTTT. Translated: CASSLVFIPYTQTGELFF.